This note documents a single T cell receptor (beta chain) sequence. The entry originates in a study of blood T cell repertoires in COVID-19. For the study at large: Acute and convalescent COVID-19 samples came from the United States, Italy and Spain. T cells, B-cell-depleted T cells, or PBMCs supplied cDNA or gDNA.

In the original processing: Amplifying reference gene primers gave estimates of nucleated cell counts. Method: immunoSEQ multiplex PCR; TCRdb's copy keeps in-frame clones and lacks some. That table is the source of V, J and clone size, and D and trimming were worked out from the DNA. The sample lists 25,000 to 30,000 clones, roughly 76% seen once, with over 30% in the top ten. Trimming left V 0 bases short and J 2 bases short, with 16 bases between. Germline CDR1 is LGHNA and CDR2 is YSLEER. This CDR3 region has 17 residues. The clonotype was recovered from a man in his 70s with acute or convalescent COVID-19. The chain links TRBV4-3 to TRBJ1-2, with D maybe TRBD1 (6 bases). The specimen was peripheral blood. The CDR3 here is CASSQDPPGGANYGYTF. CDR3 DNA sequence: TGCGCCAGCAGCCAAGACCCCCCGGGGGGCGCGAACTATGGCTACACCTTC.